These T cell receptor beta chains were read from a single sample in a study of T cell clones after liver transplantation. TCRdb's table, derived via immunoSEQ multiplex PCR, lists solely in-frame clones and lacks some. The sample consists of 20,000 to 25,000 clones, approximately 80% of them appearing once. This material consisted of CD8+ T cells from blood, taken 54 months after liver transplant. All receptors derive from a human patient who received a liver transplant. The graft donor may have contributed some T cells. CDR3s include the opening cysteine and the closing phenylalanine or tryptophan. The D gene is left open where the match is weak. Some rows have no size entry. The others give once, few or many, or a class for an expanded clone.

abundance: NA
v_gene: TRBV5-6
j_gene: TRBJ1-4
d_gene: NA
CDR3aa: CASSLAFATNEKLFF
CDR3nt: TGTGCCAGCAGCTTGGCGTTTGCAACTAATGAAAAACTGTTTTTT

abundance: few
v_gene: TRBV29-1
j_gene: TRBJ2-7
d_gene: TRBD1
CDR3aa: CSVEGQGSSYEQYF
CDR3nt: TGCAGCGTTGAAGGACAGGGAAGCTCCTACGAGCAGTACTTC

abundance: few
v_gene: TRBV2
j_gene: TRBJ1-6
d_gene: TRBD1
CDR3aa: CASSGDRYNSPLHF
CDR3nt: TGTGCCAGCAGCGGGGACAGGTATAATTCACCCCTCCACTTT

abundance: NA
v_gene: TRBV2
j_gene: TRBJ2-5
d_gene: NA
CDR3aa: CASSAAGAILETQYF
CDR3nt: TGTGCCAGCAGTGCTGCGGGGGCCATTTTGGAGACCCAGTACTTC

abundance: NA
v_gene: TRBV10-1
j_gene: TRBJ2-7
d_gene: TRBD2
CDR3aa: CASSESLAGGSTYEQYF
CDR3nt: TGCGCCAGCAGTGAGTCCCTAGCGGGGGGCTCCACCTACGAGCAGTACTTC

abundance: once
v_gene: TRBV9
j_gene: TRBJ2-7
d_gene: NA
CDR3aa: CASSVAGNEQYF
CDR3nt: TGTGCCAGCAGCGTAGCAGGGAACGAGCAGTACTTC

abundance: few
v_gene: TRBV4-1
j_gene: TRBJ2-2
d_gene: NA
CDR3aa: CASSQVAANTGELFF
CDR3nt: TGCGCCAGCAGCCAAGTTGCAGCGAACACCGGGGAGCTGTTTTTT

abundance: NA
v_gene: TRBV5-4
j_gene: TRBJ1-5
d_gene: NA
CDR3aa: CASSSLIGGQPQHF
CDR3nt: TGTGCCAGCAGCTCCCTGATAGGGGGACAGCCCCAGCATTTT

abundance: NA
v_gene: TRBV9
j_gene: TRBJ2-3
d_gene: NA
CDR3aa: CASTIIGTRDTDTQYF
CDR3nt: TGTGCCAGCACCATAATAGGGACACGAGACACAGATACGCAGTATTTT

abundance: NA
v_gene: TRBV14
j_gene: TRBJ2-7
d_gene: TRBD1
CDR3aa: CASSLQGWNEQYF
CDR3nt: TGTGCCAGCAGCTTACAGGGGTGGAACGAGCAGTACTTC

abundance: NA
v_gene: TRBV2
j_gene: TRBJ1-2
d_gene: NA
CDR3aa: CASMVGSGYTF
CDR3nt: TGTGCCAGCATGGTGGGCAGCGGCTACACCTTC

abundance: once
v_gene: TRBV19
j_gene: TRBJ2-7
d_gene: TRBD2
CDR3aa: CASTVGGSSYEQYF
CDR3nt: TGTGCCAGTACCGTGGGGGGGAGCTCCTACGAGCAGTACTTC

abundance: NA
v_gene: TRBV5-1
j_gene: TRBJ1-2
d_gene: TRBD1
CDR3aa: CASSTDRDANYGYTF
CDR3nt: TGCGCCAGCAGCACTGACAGGGACGCTAACTATGGCTACACCTTC

abundance: few
v_gene: TRBV10-3
j_gene: TRBJ1-5
d_gene: NA
CDR3aa: CAIYDQPQHF
CDR3nt: TGTGCCATCTACGATCAGCCCCAGCATTTT

abundance: once
v_gene: TRBV6-1
j_gene: TRBJ1-2
d_gene: TRBD1
CDR3aa: CASSVVTGSVYGYTF
CDR3nt: TGTGCCAGCAGTGTTGTGACAGGGTCGGTCTATGGCTACACCTTC

abundance: NA
v_gene: TRBV5-5
j_gene: TRBJ1-1
d_gene: TRBD1
CDR3aa: CASSGPGQGSIEAFF
CDR3nt: TGTGCCAGCAGCGGGCCGGGACAGGGATCTATTGAAGCTTTCTTT

abundance: few
v_gene: TRBV21-1
j_gene: TRBJ2-7
d_gene: NA
CDR3aa: CASSKGSYEQYF
CDR3nt: TGTGCCAGCAGCAAAGGGTCCTACGAGCAGTACTTC

abundance: NA
v_gene: TRBV6-1
j_gene: TRBJ2-7
d_gene: NA
CDR3aa: CASSEALWGEQYF
CDR3nt: TGTGCCAGCAGTGAAGCCCTTTGGGGGGAGCAGTACTTC

abundance: NA
v_gene: TRBV27
j_gene: TRBJ2-2
d_gene: NA
CDR3aa: CASSLTTGELFF
CDR3nt: TGTGCCAGCAGTTTGACCACCGGGGAGCTGTTTTTT

abundance: NA
v_gene: TRBV5-4
j_gene: TRBJ1-6
d_gene: TRBD1
CDR3aa: CASSRRDRGSPLHF
CDR3nt: TGTGCCAGCAGCCGAAGGGACAGGGGATCACCCCTCCACTTT

abundance: NA
v_gene: TRBV5-1
j_gene: TRBJ2-2
d_gene: NA
CDR3aa: CASSQWAPVSNTGELFF
CDR3nt: TGCGCCAGCAGTCAATGGGCTCCGGTCTCCAACACCGGGGAGCTGTTTTTT

abundance: NA
v_gene: TRBV10-3
j_gene: TRBJ1-3
d_gene: TRBD1
CDR3aa: CATADRGSSGNTIYF
CDR3nt: TGTGCCACTGCGGACAGGGGAAGCTCTGGAAACACCATATATTTT

abundance: NA
v_gene: TRBV7-8
j_gene: TRBJ2-7
d_gene: TRBD1
CDR3aa: CASSSPGTGGPVEQYF
CDR3nt: TGTGCCAGCAGCTCTCCCGGGACAGGGGGCCCGGTAGAGCAGTACTTC

abundance: once
v_gene: TRBV6-5
j_gene: TRBJ1-2
d_gene: NA
CDR3aa: CASSSLREGGYGYTF
CDR3nt: TGTGCCAGCAGTTCTCTGAGGGAGGGTGGTTATGGCTACACCTTC

abundance: few
v_gene: TRBV11-2
j_gene: TRBJ2-4
d_gene: NA
CDR3aa: CASSLDGGNLAKNIQYF
CDR3nt: TGTGCCAGCAGCTTAGATGGGGGGAATCTAGCCAAAAACATTCAGTACTTC

abundance: medium-sized
v_gene: TRBV6-6
j_gene: TRBJ1-5
d_gene: NA
CDR3aa: CASSPFMEGHQPQHF
CDR3nt: TGTGCCAGCAGTCCGTTTATGGAGGGGCATCAGCCCCAGCATTTT

abundance: NA
v_gene: TRBV5-4
j_gene: TRBJ2-7
d_gene: NA
CDR3aa: CASSLSTAPGYEQYF
CDR3nt: TGTGCCAGCAGCCTGTCTACAGCCCCAGGCTACGAGCAGTACTTC

abundance: NA
v_gene: TRBV5-8
j_gene: TRBJ1-1
d_gene: TRBD1
CDR3aa: CASSQGQGWTEAFF
CDR3nt: TGTGCCAGCAGCCAGGGACAGGGCTGGACTGAAGCTTTCTTT

abundance: NA
v_gene: TRBV9
j_gene: TRBJ1-2
d_gene: NA
CDR3aa: CASSGGPDAVANYGYTF
CDR3nt: TGTGCCAGCAGCGGGGGACCGGACGCAGTAGCTAACTATGGCTACACCTTC

abundance: NA
v_gene: TRBV2
j_gene: TRBJ1-5
d_gene: NA
CDR3aa: CASRIDSSNQPQHF
CDR3nt: TGTGCCAGCAGGATCGACAGTAGCAATCAGCCCCAGCATTTT

abundance: NA
v_gene: TRBV19
j_gene: TRBJ1-4
d_gene: NA
CDR3aa: CASSPLQGRERATNEKLFF
CDR3nt: TGTGCCAGTAGTCCACTGCAGGGACGCGAACGAGCAACTAATGAAAAACTGTTTTTT

abundance: NA
v_gene: TRBV5-4
j_gene: TRBJ2-1
d_gene: NA
CDR3aa: CASSRTGIGGNEQFF
CDR3nt: TGTGCCAGCAGCAGGACAGGGATCGGGGGGAATGAGCAGTTCTTC

abundance: NA
v_gene: TRBV10-2
j_gene: TRBJ2-7
d_gene: TRBD1
CDR3aa: CASSIGGQGPYEQYF
CDR3nt: TGCGCCAGCAGCATCGGGGGACAGGGACCCTACGAGCAGTACTTC

abundance: NA
v_gene: TRBV18
j_gene: TRBJ2-1
d_gene: TRBD2
CDR3aa: CASSPPGLLYSYNEQFF
CDR3nt: TGTGCCAGCTCACCGCCGGGACTACTCTACTCCTACAATGAGCAGTTCTTC

abundance: NA
v_gene: TRBV28
j_gene: TRBJ1-3
d_gene: TRBD1
CDR3aa: CASTRTGASGNTIYF
CDR3nt: TGTGCCAGCACAAGGACAGGAGCCTCTGGAAACACCATATATTTT

abundance: NA
v_gene: TRBV7-9
j_gene: TRBJ1-5
d_gene: NA
CDR3aa: CASSLTGVNQPQHF
CDR3nt: TGTGCCAGCAGCTTAACCGGGGTTAATCAGCCCCAGCATTTT

abundance: NA
v_gene: TRBV6-1
j_gene: TRBJ2-3
d_gene: TRBD2
CDR3aa: CASSPTSGGTDTQYF
CDR3nt: TGTGCCAGCAGCCCGACTAGCGGGGGCACAGATACGCAGTATTTT

abundance: NA
v_gene: TRBV11-3
j_gene: TRBJ2-2
d_gene: NA
CDR3aa: CASSPSRRENTGELFF
CDR3nt: TGTGCCAGCAGCCCTTCTCGGAGGGAGAACACCGGGGAGCTGTTTTTT

abundance: NA
v_gene: TRBV10-3
j_gene: TRBJ1-1
d_gene: NA
CDR3aa: CAIRGQENTEAFF
CDR3nt: TGTGCCATCCGAGGCCAGGAGAACACTGAAGCTTTCTTT

abundance: NA
v_gene: TRBV10-3
j_gene: TRBJ2-1
d_gene: NA
CDR3aa: CAISESQQSQFF
CDR3nt: TGTGCCATCAGTGAGTCGCAACAGTCGCAGTTCTTC

abundance: NA
v_gene: TRBV19
j_gene: TRBJ1-2
d_gene: NA
CDR3aa: CASSIAGALSYGYTF
CDR3nt: TGTGCCAGTAGTATAGCGGGGGCTCTCTCCTATGGCTACACCTTC

abundance: NA
v_gene: TRBV27
j_gene: TRBJ2-7
d_gene: NA
CDR3aa: CASSLGSLNEQYF
CDR3nt: TGTGCCAGCAGTTTAGGCAGCCTTAACGAGCAGTACTTC

abundance: NA
v_gene: TRBV2
j_gene: TRBJ2-3
d_gene: NA
CDR3aa: CASRRGTDTQYF
CDR3nt: TGTGCCAGCAGAAGGGGGACAGATACGCAGTATTTT

abundance: NA
v_gene: TRBV30
j_gene: TRBJ1-1
d_gene: NA
CDR3aa: CAWWAYTEAFF
CDR3nt: TGTGCCTGGTGGGCGTACACTGAAGCTTTCTTT

abundance: NA
v_gene: TRBV27
j_gene: TRBJ2-1
d_gene: NA
CDR3aa: CASSLGYNEQFF
CDR3nt: TGTGCCAGCAGTTTAGGCTACAATGAGCAGTTCTTC

abundance: NA
v_gene: TRBV29-1
j_gene: TRBJ1-1
d_gene: TRBD1
CDR3aa: CSAAQGGTEAFF
CDR3nt: TGCAGCGCCGCACAGGGGGGAACTGAAGCTTTCTTT

abundance: NA
v_gene: TRBV7-6
j_gene: TRBJ1-5
d_gene: NA
CDR3aa: CASSLGPGDGNQPQHF
CDR3nt: TGTGCCAGCAGCTTAGGTCCAGGGGATGGCAATCAGCCCCAGCATTTT

abundance: NA
v_gene: TRBV18
j_gene: TRBJ2-1
d_gene: NA
CDR3aa: CASSPPEPPAGYNEQFF
CDR3nt: TGTGCCAGCTCACCACCCGAGCCCCCGGCGGGGTACAATGAGCAGTTCTTC

abundance: NA
v_gene: TRBV27
j_gene: TRBJ2-1
d_gene: TRBD2
CDR3aa: CASSFGEGSYNEQFF
CDR3nt: TGTGCCAGCAGTTTTGGGGAGGGCTCCTACAATGAGCAGTTCTTC

abundance: few
v_gene: TRBV6-6
j_gene: TRBJ1-1
d_gene: NA
CDR3aa: CASIKGLMNTEAFF
CDR3nt: TGTGCCAGCATCAAGGGCCTCATGAACACTGAAGCTTTCTTT

abundance: NA
v_gene: TRBV10-3
j_gene: TRBJ2-3
d_gene: TRBD2
CDR3aa: CAMSSGGADTQYF
CDR3nt: TGTGCCATGTCTAGCGGGGGAGCAGATACGCAGTATTTT